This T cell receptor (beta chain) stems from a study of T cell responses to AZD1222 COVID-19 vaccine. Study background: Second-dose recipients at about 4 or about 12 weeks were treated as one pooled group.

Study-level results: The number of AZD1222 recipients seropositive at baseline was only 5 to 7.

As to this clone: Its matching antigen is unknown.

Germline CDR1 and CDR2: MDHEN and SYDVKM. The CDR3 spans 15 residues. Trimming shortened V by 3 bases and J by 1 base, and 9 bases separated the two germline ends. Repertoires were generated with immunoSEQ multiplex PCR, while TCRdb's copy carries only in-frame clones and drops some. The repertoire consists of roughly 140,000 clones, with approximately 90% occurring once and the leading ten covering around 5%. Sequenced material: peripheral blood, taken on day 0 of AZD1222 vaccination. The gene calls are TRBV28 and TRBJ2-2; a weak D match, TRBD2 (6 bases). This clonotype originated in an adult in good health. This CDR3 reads CASSLSSGNTGELFF. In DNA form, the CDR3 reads TGTGCCAGCAGTTTGAGTAGCGGGAACACCGGGGAGCTGTTTTTT.